Presented here are 15 T cell receptor beta chains from one specimen sequenced in a study of OX40 agonist ivuxolimab in advanced cancers. Sequenced by immunoSEQ multiplex PCR; TCRdb stores in-frame clones only, minus some. The sample holds about 77,000 clones, around 86% seen once. The sample here was CD4+ or CD8+ T cells sorted from blood, taken in a trial of the OX40 agonist ivuxolimab. Receptors originate from an adult with an advanced solid tumor such as melanoma, head and neck, liver or kidney cancer.

This chain connects TRBV19 to TRBJ1-1; 8 positions match TRBD1. Trimming at V came to 3 bases and at J to 5 bases, leaving 5 bases not matched to a gene. Germline loops: CDR1 LNHDA, CDR2 SQIVND (reference sequence). The CDR3 extends over 14 amino acids. The CDR3 nucleotides are TGTGCCAGTAGTATTGGAGACAGGGGAACTGAAGCTTTCTTT. It encodes CASSIGDRGTEAFF.

The V gene is TRBV18, the J gene TRBJ2-3, with 10 bases matching TRBD1. The germline gives CDR1 KGHSH, CDR2 LQKENI. The CDR3 extends over 14 amino acids. V dropped 6 bases and J dropped 5; count of bases not matched to a gene: 5. The CDR3 sequence is CASSRTGGRDTQYF. As DNA, the CDR3 is TGTGCCAGCTCTCGGACAGGGGGAAGAGATACGCAGTATTTT.

V and J are TRBV7-3 and TRBJ1-4; no reliable D call. The CDR3 consists of 15 residues. Trimming removed 0 bases at V and 8 bases at J, with 13 bases between. Germline V gives CDR1 SGHTA, CDR2 FQGTGA. CDR3 sequence: CASSLTGAVGEKLFF. The CDR3 DNA reads as TGTGCCAGCAGCTTAACGGGAGCGGTCGGGGAAAAACTGTTTTTT.

This chain uses TRBV29-1 with TRBJ2-2; D is unclear. This CDR3 is built from 13 residues. CDR1 and CDR2 (germline): SQVTM, ANQGSEA. Trimming left V 4 bases short and J 0 bases short, with 6 bases between. The DNA for the CDR3 is TGCAGCGTTGGGCAAGCGAACACCGGGGAGCTGTTTTTT. Protein: CSVGQANTGELFF.

This rearrangement joins TRBV7-9 to TRBJ1-6; D ambiguous. CDR3 length: 15 amino acids. V was trimmed by 4 bases and J by 3 bases, leaving 10 bases between them. Germline values: CDR1 SEHNR, CDR2 FQNEAQ (reference sequence). Here the CDR3 DNA reads TGTGCCAGCAGCTCAGTCAGCGACTATAATTCACCCCTCCACTTT. It codes for CASSSVSDYNSPLHF.

The chain is built from TRBV28 and TRBJ2-7; TRBD2 matches 8 bases. The CDR3 spans 16 residues. The germline V gene has CDR1 MDHEN and CDR2 SYDVKM. The V and J ends lost 1 base and 2 bases, in that order; junction bases with no gene match: 7. The CDR3: CASSLSGGARTYEQYF. For the CDR3, the DNA is TGTGCCAGCAGTTTATCGGGGGGGGCTAGAACCTACGAGCAGTACTTC.

This CDR3 reads CASSLTGGRYGYTF. The CDR3 bases are TGTGCCAGCAGCCTAACAGGGGGCCGGTATGGCTACACCTTC. The chain links TRBV5-6 to TRBJ1-2; TRBD1 agrees at 9 bases. Unmatched junction bases numbered 6, after V lost 4 bases and J lost 5 bases. There are 14 residues in the CDR3. CDR1 and CDR2 (germline): SGHDT, YYEEEE.

The chain joins TRBV19 to TRBJ1-5; tentative D call: TRBD1 (5 bases). Germline CDR1 and CDR2: LNHDA and SQIVND (reference sequence). The CDR3 loop spans 14 amino acids. V lost 0 bases and J 7 bases, leaving 10 bases between the germline ends. The CDR3 nucleotides read TGTGCCAGTAGTATAGATCAAGGGGCCCAGCCCCAGCATTTT. This translates into CASSIDQGAQPQHF.

There are a few counts of this clone. The chain uses TRBV5-1 and TRBJ2-7, with D maybe TRBD1 (6 bases). Between the trimmed V and J ends, which lost 0 bases and 3 bases, there was a span of 10 bases. Germline V gene sequence: CDR1 SGHRS, CDR2 YFSETQ. The CDR3 extends over 14 amino acids. DNA for the CDR3: TGCGCCAGCAGCTTGGCCGGACAGATCTACGAGCAGTACTTC. Translated, it gives CASSLAGQIYEQYF.

This chain joins TRBV30 and TRBJ1-6; 7 bases map to TRBD1. Per the germline V gene, CDR1 is GTSNPN and CDR2 is SVGIG (reference sequence). This CDR3 is built from 12 residues. V gave up 5 bases and J gave up 9 bases; unmatched junction bases: 4. CDR3 sequence: CAWDRDISPLHF. CDR3 coding DNA: TGTGCCTGGGACAGGGACATTTCACCCCTCCACTTT.

The genes are TRBV7-3 and TRBJ2-3; no reliable D call. The V end lost 2 bases, the J end lost 6 bases, and 9 bases lay between the germline ends. Germline V CDR1 and CDR2: SGHTA, FQGTGA. The CDR3 consists of 13 residues. The CDR3 here is CASSLSRRDTQYF. As DNA, the CDR3 is TGTGCCAGCAGCTTATCCCGACGCGATACGCAGTATTTT.

This chain uses TRBV30 with TRBJ2-1, with D unresolved. The germline V gene has CDR1 GTSNPN and CDR2 SVGIG (reference sequence). V dropped 0 bases and J dropped 8 bases, with 5 bases sitting between them. CDR3 length: 11 amino acids. The CDR3 bases are TGTGCCTGGAGTGTACGGGATGAGCAGTTCTTC. Translation: CAWSVRDEQFF.

The chain is built from TRBV5-1 and TRBJ2-4, with 14 bases fitting TRBD2. The CDR3 sequence is 16 residues long. Trimming cost V 3 bases and J 6 bases; bases outside gene matches: 5. Germline-derived CDR1 and CDR2 are SGHRS and YFSETQ. The CDR3 is CASSSTSGGAGNIQYF. Written as DNA, the CDR3 is TGCGCCAGCAGCTCGACTAGCGGGGGGGCCGGAAACATTCAGTACTTC.

V gene TRBV18 combines with J gene TRBJ2-7; D gene ambiguous. V was trimmed by 3 bases and J by 2 bases, leaving 8 bases between them. Germline assignment: CDR1 KGHSH and CDR2 LQKENI. This CDR3 has 13 residues. The CDR3 loop is CASSPQRAYEQYF. The CDR3 nucleotides are TGTGCCAGCTCACCTCAAAGGGCCTACGAGCAGTACTTC.

This chain links TRBV5-1 with TRBJ2-5; TRBD2 is a possible D gene (5 bases). CDR1 and CDR2 (germline): SGHRS, YFSETQ. CDR3 length equals 14 residues. V lost 4 bases, J lost 5 bases, and 15 bases lay in between. CDR3 loop: CASSLTWTGETQYF. CDR3 nucleotide sequence: TGCGCCAGCAGCCTCACGTGGACGGGGGAGACCCAGTACTTC.